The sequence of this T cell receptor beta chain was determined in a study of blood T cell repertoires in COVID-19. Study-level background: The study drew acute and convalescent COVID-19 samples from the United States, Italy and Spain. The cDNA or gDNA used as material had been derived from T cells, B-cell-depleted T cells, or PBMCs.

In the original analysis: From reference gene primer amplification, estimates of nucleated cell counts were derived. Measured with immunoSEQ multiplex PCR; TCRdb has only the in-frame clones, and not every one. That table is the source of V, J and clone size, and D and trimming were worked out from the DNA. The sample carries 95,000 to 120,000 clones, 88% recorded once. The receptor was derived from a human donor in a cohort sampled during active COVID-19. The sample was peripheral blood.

The CDR3 loop reads CASSLAGTGFEINELYGYTF. In DNA, the CDR3 is TGCGCCAGCAGCTTGGCCGGGACAGGCTTCGAGATAAATGAGCTATATGGCTACACCTTC. V is TRBV5-1 and J is TRBJ1-2, with 8 bases fitting TRBD1. There are 20 residues in the CDR3. Per the germline V gene, CDR1 is SGHRS and CDR2 is YFSETQ. V shed 0 bases, J shed 5 bases, and the junction held 21 bases outside the gene matches.